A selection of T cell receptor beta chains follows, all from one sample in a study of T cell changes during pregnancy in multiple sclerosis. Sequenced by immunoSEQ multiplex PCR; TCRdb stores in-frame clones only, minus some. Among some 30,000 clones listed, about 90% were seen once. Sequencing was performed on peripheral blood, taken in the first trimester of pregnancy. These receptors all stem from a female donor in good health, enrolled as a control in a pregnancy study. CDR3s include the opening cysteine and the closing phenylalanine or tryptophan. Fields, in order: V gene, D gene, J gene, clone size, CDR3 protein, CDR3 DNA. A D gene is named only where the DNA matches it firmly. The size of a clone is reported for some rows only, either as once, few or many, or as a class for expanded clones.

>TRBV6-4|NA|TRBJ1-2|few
CASSDSDIGQPNYGYTF
TGTGCCAGCAGTGACTCGGATATAGGACAGCCGAACTATGGCTACACCTTC
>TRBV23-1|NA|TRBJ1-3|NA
CASRRDSALSGNTIYF
TGCGCCAGCAGGCGAGACAGTGCCCTCTCTGGAAACACCATATATTTT
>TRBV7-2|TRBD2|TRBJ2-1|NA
CASSSQAGGRDEQFF
TGTGCCAGCAGCTCCCAAGCGGGAGGGCGAGATGAGCAGTTCTTC
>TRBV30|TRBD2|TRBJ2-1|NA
CAWARTSGIYNEQFF
TGTGCCTGGGCTAGGACTAGCGGTATCTACAATGAGCAGTTCTTC
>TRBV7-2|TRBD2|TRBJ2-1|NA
CASSLNAGTSGDNEQFF
TGTGCCAGCAGCTTAAACGCCGGGACTAGCGGGGATAATGAGCAGTTCTTC
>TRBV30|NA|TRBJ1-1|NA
CAWHRGTEAFF
TGTGCCTGGCACCGCGGCACTGAAGCTTTCTTT
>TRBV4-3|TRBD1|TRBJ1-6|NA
CASSQEAGGFSPLHF
TGCGCCAGCAGCCAAGAGGCAGGGGGCTTTTCACCCCTCCACTTT
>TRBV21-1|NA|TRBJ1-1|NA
CASSKTSVSREVNTEAFF
TGTGCCAGCAGCAAGACCTCGGTCAGTCGGGAGGTGAACACTGAAGCTTTCTTT
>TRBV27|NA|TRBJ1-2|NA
CASSGGIYGYTF
TGTGCCAGCAGTGGGGGGATCTATGGCTACACCTTC
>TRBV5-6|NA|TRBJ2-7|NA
CASSSGEEQYF
TGTGCCAGCAGCTCGGGGGAAGAGCAGTACTTC
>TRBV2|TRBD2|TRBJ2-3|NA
CASSERASGSTDTQYF
TGTGCCAGCAGTGAACGGGCTAGCGGGAGCACAGATACGCAGTATTTT
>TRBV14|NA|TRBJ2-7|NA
CASSHGNVLDYEQYF
TGTGCCAGCAGCCATGGAAACGTACTAGACTACGAGCAGTACTTC
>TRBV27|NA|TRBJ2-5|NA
CASSFTRGRETQYF
TGTGCCAGCAGTTTTACCCGGGGGAGGGAGACCCAGTACTTC
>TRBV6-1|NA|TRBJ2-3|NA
CASSETWRGTDTQYF
TGTGCCAGCAGTGAAACGTGGAGGGGCACAGATACGCAGTATTTT
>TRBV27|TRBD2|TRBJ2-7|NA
CASSLIAGGGEQYF
TGTGCCAGCAGTTTAATAGCGGGAGGAGGTGAGCAGTACTTC
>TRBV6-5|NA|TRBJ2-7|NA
CASSPGWSSYEQYF
TGTGCCAGCAGTCCAGGTTGGTCCTCCTACGAGCAGTACTTC
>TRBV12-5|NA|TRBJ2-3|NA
CASGLRPRGVISERGSTDTQYF
TGTGCTAGTGGTTTGCGCCCCAGGGGGGTAATTAGCGAGAGGGGTAGCACAGATACGCAGTATTTT
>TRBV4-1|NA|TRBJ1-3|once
CASSQVSALQVLGNTIYF
TGCGCCAGCAGCCAAGTCAGTGCCCTGCAGGTTCTTGGAAACACCATATATTTT
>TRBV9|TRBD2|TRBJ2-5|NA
CASSPRLAGLQETQYF
TGTGCCAGCAGCCCCCGACTAGCGGGATTACAAGAGACCCAGTACTTC
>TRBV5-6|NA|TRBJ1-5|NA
CASSAANRGRQPQHF
TGTGCCAGCAGCGCAGCAAACCGGGGGAGGCAGCCCCAGCATTTT
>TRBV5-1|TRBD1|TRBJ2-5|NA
CASRGQGRETQYF
TGCGCCAGCCGAGGACAGGGGCGGGAGACCCAGTACTTC
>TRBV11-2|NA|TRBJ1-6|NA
CASSLDRGTPNSPLHF
TGTGCCAGCAGCTTAGATCGGGGGACGCCTAATTCACCCCTCCACTTT
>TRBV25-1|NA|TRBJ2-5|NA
CASRSGGETQYF
TGTGCCAGTAGATCAGGTGGGGAGACCCAGTACTTC
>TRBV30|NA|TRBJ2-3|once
CAWRRDTDTQYF
TGTGCCTGGAGACGGGACACAGATACGCAGTATTTT
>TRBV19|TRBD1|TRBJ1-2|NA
CASSIVGQGNGYTF
TGTGCCAGTAGTATAGTCGGACAGGGCAATGGCTACACCTTC
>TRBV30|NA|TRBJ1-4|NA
CAGQGGINEKLFF
TGTGCCGGACAAGGGGGAATTAATGAAAAACTGTTTTTT
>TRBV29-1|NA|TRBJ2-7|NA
CSVEMRTDLHPSSYEQYF
TGCAGCGTTGAAATGAGGACAGACCTGCACCCTAGCTCCTACGAGCAGTACTTC
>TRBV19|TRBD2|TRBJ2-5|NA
CASNPGTSGFQETQYF
TGTGCCAGTAACCCCGGGACTAGCGGTTTTCAAGAGACCCAGTACTTC
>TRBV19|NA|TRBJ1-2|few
CASRQASNYGYTF
TGTGCCAGTCGACAGGCGAGTAACTATGGCTACACCTTC
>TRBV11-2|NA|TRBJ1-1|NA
CASSLPSNTEAFF
TGTGCCAGCAGCTTACCGTCGAACACTGAAGCTTTCTTT
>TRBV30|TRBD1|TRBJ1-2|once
CAWRGQRTYGYTF
TGTGCCTGGAGGGGACAGAGAACCTATGGCTACACCTTC
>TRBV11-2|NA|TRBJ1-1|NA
CASSFPGLMNTEAFF
TGTGCCAGCAGCTTTCCGGGACTTATGAACACTGAAGCTTTCTTT
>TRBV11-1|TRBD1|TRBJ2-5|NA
CASSLAWGTGETQYF
TGTGCCAGCAGCTTAGCTTGGGGGACAGGGGAGACCCAGTACTTC
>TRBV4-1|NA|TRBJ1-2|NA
CASSQAPVQGGGYTF
TGCGCCAGCAGCCAAGCGCCAGTCCAGGGAGGTGGCTACACCTTC
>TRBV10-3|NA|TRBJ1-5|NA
CAISESTALSPQHF
TGTGCCATCAGTGAGTCCACAGCCCTATCGCCCCAGCATTTT
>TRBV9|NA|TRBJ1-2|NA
CASSVAQGREDGYTF
TGTGCCAGCAGCGTAGCTCAGGGGAGGGAGGATGGCTACACCTTC
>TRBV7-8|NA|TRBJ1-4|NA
CASSPPDEKLFF
TGTGCCAGCAGTCCCCCTGATGAAAAACTGTTTTTT
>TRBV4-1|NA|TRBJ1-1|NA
CASKMRGGNFMNTEAFF
TGCGCCAGTAAGATGAGGGGAGGGAACTTCATGAACACTGAAGCTTTCTTT
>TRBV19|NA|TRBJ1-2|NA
CASRIAFNYGYTF
TGTGCCAGTAGGATAGCATTTAACTATGGCTACACCTTC
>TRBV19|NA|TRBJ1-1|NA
CASKVRGAGRDTEAFF
TGTGCCAGTAAAGTACGTGGGGCAGGAAGGGACACTGAAGCTTTCTTT
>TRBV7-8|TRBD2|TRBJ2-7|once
CASSPGLQLYEQYF
TGTGCCAGCAGCCCGGGACTACAACTCTACGAGCAGTACTTC
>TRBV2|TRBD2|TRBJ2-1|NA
CASSQLAGDAHEQFF
TGTGCCAGCAGCCAACTAGCGGGAGATGCCCATGAGCAGTTCTTC
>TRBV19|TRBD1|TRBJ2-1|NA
CASSIGGQGARNEQFF
TGTGCCAGTAGTATTGGGGGACAGGGGGCCCGAAATGAGCAGTTCTTC
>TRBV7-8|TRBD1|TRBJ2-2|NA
CASNPTGSGNTGELFF
TGTGCCAGCAACCCGACAGGGAGTGGGAACACCGGGGAGCTGTTTTTT
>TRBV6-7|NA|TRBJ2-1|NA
CASSYSMLAPYNEQFF
TGTGCCAGCAGTTACTCAATGCTAGCGCCCTACAATGAGCAGTTCTTC
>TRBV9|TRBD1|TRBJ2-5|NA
CASSPGQDRETQYF
TGTGCCAGCAGCCCCGGACAGGACCGAGAGACCCAGTACTTC
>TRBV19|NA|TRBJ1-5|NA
CASSTPGRNQPQHF
TGTGCCAGTAGCACCCCGGGGAGAAATCAGCCCCAGCATTTT
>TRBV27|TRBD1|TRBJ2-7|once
CASSDKISGTGVWEQYF
TGTGCCAGCAGTGACAAAATCTCCGGGACAGGGGTGTGGGAGCAGTACTTC
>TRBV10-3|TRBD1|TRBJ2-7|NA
CAISPAGGHAEQYF
TGTGCCATCAGCCCAGCAGGGGGCCATGCCGAGCAGTACTTC
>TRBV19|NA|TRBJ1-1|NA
CASSIGFSRGAFTEAFF
TGTGCCAGTAGTATAGGTTTTAGTCGGGGGGCATTCACTGAAGCTTTCTTT
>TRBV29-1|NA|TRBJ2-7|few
CSVRTGPYEQYF
TGCAGCGTGCGAACAGGACCCTACGAGCAGTACTTC
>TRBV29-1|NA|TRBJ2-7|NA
CSVAVYSRSYEQYF
TGCAGCGTTGCCGTGTACAGTCGCTCCTACGAGCAGTACTTC
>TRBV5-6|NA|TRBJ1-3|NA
CASSIKTGRNTIYF
TGTGCCAGCAGCATCAAAACAGGGAGAAACACCATATATTTT
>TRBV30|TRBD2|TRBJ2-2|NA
CAWSVRREGGELFF
TGTGCCTGGAGTGTAAGGCGGGAGGGAGGGGAGCTGTTTTTT
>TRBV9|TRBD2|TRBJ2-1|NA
CASSPTSASYNEQFF
TGTGCCAGCAGCCCTACTAGCGCGTCCTACAATGAGCAGTTCTTC